This T cell receptor beta chain emerged from a study of shared clonotypes between healthy human individuals. A remark on this clone: The target antigen is unknown.

V was cut by 2 bases and J by 2 bases, with 9 bases left in between. In germline, CDR1 is LNHNV, CDR2 YYDKDF (reference sequence). The CDR3 has 15 amino acids. Profiled with immunoSEQ multiplex PCR; TCRdb holds only in-frame clones, not every one. The sample comprises around 2,000,000 clones, 85% to 95% of which are singletons, and around 0.13% rests with the top ten. Study results and limitations: Non-shared clonotypes displayed generation probabilities falling below those of clonotypes present in all four donors. Generally, naive subsets (rather than memory subsets) showed larger estimated richness. Rarefaction indicated that sorted-subset sequencing remained incomplete although depth was large.

V gene TRBV15 combines with J gene TRBJ1-4, with no clear D. The clonotype originates from a man in his late teens or twenties in good health. Sequencing used naive CD4+ T cells sorted from blood. Indicated subset: CD45RA+ positively selected. In DNA form, the CDR3 reads TGTGCCACCAGCAGAATCCACTCGACTAATGAAAAACTGTTTTTT. Translation: CATSRIHSTNEKLFF.